Each of the 28 T cell receptor beta chains below was sequenced from the same sample in a study of T cell responses to AZD1222 COVID-19 vaccine. Libraries were prepared by immunoSEQ multiplex PCR; TCRdb keeps only in-frame clonotypes and omits some of them. The sample lists fewer than 150,000 clones; approximately 86% were seen once. This sample comprised peripheral blood, obtained 28 days after the second AZD1222 dose. The receptors were gathered from an adult who received the AZD1222 COVID-19 vaccine.

The chain links TRBV7-9 to TRBJ2-7; 9 bases align to TRBD1. The germline gives CDR1 SEHNR, CDR2 FQNEAQ (reference sequence). The CDR3 extends over 16 amino acids. Trimming took 6 bases from V and 0 from J; bases not matched to a gene: 9. For the CDR3, the DNA is TGTGCCAGCAGGGAAATGGGACAGGGTAACTCCTACGAGCAGTACTTC. Amino acids: CASREMGQGNSYEQYF.

The V gene is TRBV7-9, the J gene TRBJ1-6; no definite D call. The CDR3 has 15 amino acids. With 4 bases removed from V and 6 bases from J, the gap between germline ends came to 13 bases. Germline values: CDR1 SEHNR, CDR2 FQNEAQ (reference sequence). In DNA, the CDR3 is TGTGCCAGCAGCTCCGGAGGTGCTAGTAATTCACCCCTCCACTTT. This encodes CASSSGGASNSPLHF.

The chain is built from TRBV7-2 and TRBJ1-6; TRBD1 matches at 11 bases. The CDR3 has 13 residues. The germline gives CDR1 SGHTA, CDR2 FQGNSA. Unmatched junction bases numbered 1, after V lost 8 bases and J lost 7 bases. Written as DNA, the CDR3 is TGTGCCAGCGGGGACAGGGGGAATTCACCCCTCCACTTT. Amino acids: CASGDRGNSPLHF.

This clone appeared a single time. The chain combines TRBV30 with TRBJ2-3; TRBD2 aligns across 13 bases. The germline CDR1 and CDR2 sequences are GTSNPN and SVGIG (reference sequence). After removal of 5 bases from V and 4 bases from J, the junction contained 3 bases not matched to a gene. The CDR3 consists of 14 residues. The CDR3, as DNA: TGTGCCTGGGGGACTAGCGGGGACGCAGATACGCAGTATTTT. Translation gives CAWGTSGDADTQYF.

The J gene is TRBJ2-7, the V gene TRBV11-3, with 11 bases identical to TRBD2. CDR1 and CDR2 from the germline V gene are SGHNT and YENEEA. V trimming: 2 bases; J trimming: 0 bases; junction bases outside the gene matches: 9. CDR3 length: 18 residues. DNA for the CDR3: TGTGCCAGCAGCTTAAGGGGTCTAGCGGGGGGCCCCTCCTACGAGCAGTACTTC. It translates to CASSLRGLAGGPSYEQYF.

The J gene is TRBJ1-1, the V gene TRBV18, with 9 nucleotides matching TRBD1. CDR3 length: 15 residues. The junction had 3 bases not matched to a gene; V was cut back by 1 base and J by 3 bases. The germline gives CDR1 KGHSH, CDR2 LQKENI. The CDR3, as DNA: TGTGCCAGCTCACCACAGGACAGGGGAGACACTGAAGCTTTCTTT. This codes for CASSPQDRGDTEAFF.

This clone came up once. This rearrangement joins TRBV6-5 to TRBJ1-2, with 8 bases lining up with TRBD1. Germline trimming cut 6 bases from V and 3 bases from J; bases unmatched to any gene: 9. The CDR3 has 15 amino acids. From germline, CDR1 is MNHEY and CDR2 SVGAGI. The CDR3 reads CASRGVTGAYYGYTF. CDR3 nucleotides: TGTGCCAGCAGGGGTGTGACAGGGGCCTACTATGGCTACACCTTC.

The rearrangement links TRBV29-1 to TRBJ2-5; 7 bases line up with TRBD1. The CDR3 is 14 residues long. The trim removed 4 bases at V and 0 bases at J, leaving 5 bases unmatched. Germline CDR1 is SQVTM and CDR2 is ANQGSEA. The CDR3 DNA sequence: TGCAGCGTTGTAGGGGGCTCGTACCAAGAGACCCAGTACTTC. Translated: CSVVGGSYQETQYF.

The table lists this clone with a count of one. The rearrangement uses TRBV12-3 or TRBV12-4 and TRBJ1-1; unclear D gene. The CDR3 has 13 amino acids. V lost 3 bases to trimming and J lost 7 bases, with 12 bases between them. CDR3 sequence reads: CASSFGRVREAFF. CDR3 bases: TGTGCCAGCAGTTTTGGTCGGGTTCGTGAAGCTTTCTTT.

J is TRBJ2-7 and V is TRBV19, with 9 bases matching TRBD2. CDR1 LNHDA and CDR2 SQIVND come from the germline V gene (reference sequence). After removal of 3 bases from V and 3 bases from J, the junction contained 9 bases not matched to a gene. The length of the CDR3 is 16 residues. CDR3: CASSIGSRGGYYEQYF. The CDR3 DNA follows: TGTGCCAGTAGTATTGGTTCGCGGGGGGGCTACTACGAGCAGTACTTC.

About this clone itself: Additional DNA sequences in this sample encode the identical CDR3. The rearrangement joins TRBV28 to TRBJ2-7; D gene ambiguous. V was pared by 6 bases and J by 1 base, with 7 bases between. The CDR3 length is 12 residues. Per the germline V gene, CDR1 is MDHEN and CDR2 is SYDVKM. CDR3 in amino acids: CASSPVSYEQYF. CDR3 nucleotides: TGTGCCAGCAGCCCCGTTTCCTACGAGCAGTACTTC.

The chain joins TRBV5-1 to TRBJ2-7; TRBD1 is a possible D gene (6 bases). V lost 4 bases and J 4 bases, leaving 15 bases between the germline ends. The germline gives CDR1 SGHRS, CDR2 YFSETQ. CDR3 length: 14 residues. The CDR3 DNA reads TGCGCCAGCAGCCCGTCCCGGGACATATACGAGCAGTACTTC. Its translation: CASSPSRDIYEQYF.

The genes are TRBV2 and TRBJ1-1; D unresolved. CDR3 length equals 13 residues. V dropped 7 bases and J dropped 1 base, with 10 bases sitting between them. Germline V lookup: CDR1 SNHLY, CDR2 FYNNEI. CDR3 residues: CASTMEGNTEAFF. The CDR3 bases are TGTGCCAGCACTATGGAGGGGAACACTGAAGCTTTCTTT.

The chain is built from TRBV19 and TRBJ1-5; tentatively, D is TRBD1 (6 bases). CDR3 length: 15 amino acids. The V gene lost 3 bases and the J gene lost 9 bases, with 18 bases spanning the gap. The germline gives CDR1 LNHDA, CDR2 SQIVND (reference sequence). Written as DNA, the CDR3 is TGTGCCAGTAGTATGGGGGCAGGGGATGGACGGCCCCAGCATTTT. This codes for CASSMGAGDGRPQHF.

The count of this clone is one. V is TRBV28 and J is TRBJ1-4; D uncertain. The CDR3 is 14 residues long. In germline, CDR1 is MDHEN, CDR2 SYDVKM. Trimming removed 3 bases at V and 4 bases at J, with 9 bases between. The CDR3 DNA reads TGTGCCAGCAGTTTTGAGAACAGTAATGAAAAACTGTTTTTT. It encodes CASSFENSNEKLFF.

The chain recombines TRBV9 with TRBJ1-1; D is possibly TRBD1 (6 bases). The CDR3 length is 17 residues. The V gene's germline CDR1 is SGDLS and CDR2 YYNGEE. Trimming pared 4 bases from V and 1 base from J, leaving 20 bases between. The CDR3 sequence is CASSSSPGGRGNTEAFF. CDR3 in DNA: TGTGCCAGCAGCTCATCTCCCGGGGGCCGCGGGAACACTGAAGCTTTCTTT.

This rearrangement joins TRBV19 to TRBJ1-6; the D gene is possibly TRBD1 (5 bases). V dropped 4 bases and J dropped 8 bases, with 15 bases sitting between them. Germline CDR1 reads LNHDA; CDR2 reads SQIVND (reference sequence). This CDR3 spans 15 amino acids. CDR3 DNA sequence: TGTGCCAGTAGTACCCTGACCCAAGGGGATTCACCCCTCCACTTT. Protein: CASSTLTQGDSPLHF. The whole variable domain, remainder taken from reference TRBV19 and TRBJ1-6, is DGGITQSPKYLFRKEGQNVTLSCEQNLNHDAMYWYRQDPGQGLRLIYYSQIVNDFQKGDIAEGYSVSREKKESFPLTVTSAQKNPTAFYLCASSTLTQGDSPLHFGNGTRLTVT.

V usage is TRBV4-1 and J usage is TRBJ1-6; possibly TRBD1 for D (5 bases). The V gene's germline CDR1 is MGHRA and CDR2 YSYEKL. V shed 0 bases and J shed 9 bases, with 12 bases lying between them. CDR3 length equals 15 residues. The CDR3 loop reads CASSQDGQGSSPLHF. Here the CDR3 DNA reads TGCGCCAGCAGCCAAGATGGCCAGGGAAGTTCACCCCTCCACTTT.

The sample holds a few counts of this clone. This sequence joins TRBV4-1 and TRBJ1-1; D perhaps matches TRBD1 (5 bases). Looked up from germline, CDR1 is MGHRA and CDR2 is YSYEKL. CDR3 length equals 14 residues. V was trimmed by 4 bases and J by 1 base, leaving 10 bases between them. The CDR3 is CASSPRAANTEAFF. CDR3 nucleotides: TGCGCCAGCAGCCCCAGGGCGGCGAACACTGAAGCTTTCTTT.

The chain uses TRBV11-2 and TRBJ2-5, with D perhaps matching TRBD1 or TRBD2 (5 bases each). Germline V gene data show CDR1 as SGHAT and CDR2 as FQNNGV. V shed 0 bases and J shed 1 base, with 9 bases lying between them. The CDR3 contains 15 residues. The CDR3 nucleotides read TGTGCCAGCAGCTTAGAGGGACCCCGCCAAGAGACCCAGTACTTC. As protein: CASSLEGPRQETQYF.

In its sample, this clone was seen a few times. The rearrangement uses TRBV6-2 or TRBV6-3 and TRBJ1-5; a possible D gene is TRBD1 (6 bases). Trimming removed 6 bases at V and 6 bases at J, with 9 bases between. Per the germline V gene, CDR1 is MNHEY and CDR2 is SVGEGT. This CDR3 is built from 12 residues. CDR3 DNA sequence: TGTGCCAGCAGCCCCAGGGGTCAGCCCCAGCATTTT. Amino acids: CASSPRGQPQHF.

The rearrangement joins TRBV7-9 to TRBJ1-5; 9 nucleotides line up with TRBD1. Germline CDR1 and CDR2: SEHNR and FQNEAQ (reference sequence). This CDR3 has 15 residues. V was pared by 5 bases and J by 6 bases, with 8 bases of the junction left unmatched. The CDR3 spells CASSLGTGSFQPQHF. The CDR3 DNA reads TGTGCCAGCAGCCTTGGGACAGGGAGTTTTCAGCCCCAGCATTTT.

This chain links TRBV12-5 with TRBJ2-3; 16 nucleotides agree with TRBD2. V dropped 5 bases and J dropped 2; count of bases not matched to a gene: 4. Germline CDR1 LGHNT, CDR2 FRNRAP. The CDR3 has 17 amino acids. CDR3 DNA: TGTGCTAGTGGTCCGGGACTAGCGGGAGGGCACACAGATACGCAGTATTTT. Translated: CASGPGLAGGHTDTQYF.

This chain links TRBV28 with TRBJ1-5, with 8 bases identical to TRBD1. The CDR3 covers 13 residues. The V gene end was trimmed by 5 bases and the J gene end by 6 bases; junction bases not matched to a gene: 3. Germline CDR1 and CDR2: MDHEN and SYDVKM. In DNA, the CDR3 is TGTGCCAGCAGTCTACAGGGGGTTCAGCCCCAGCATTTT. This codes for CASSLQGVQPQHF.

The chain is built from TRBV3-1 (or the pseudogene TRBV3-2) and TRBJ1-6, with D hard to call. V lost 3 bases and J 8 bases, leaving 8 bases between the germline ends. Germline V gene sequence: CDR1 LGHDT, CDR2 YNNKEL (reference sequence). CDR3 size: 13 residues. The CDR3 bases are TGTGCCAGCAGCCAGGGGAGGGATTCACCCCTCCACTTT. As protein: CASSQGRDSPLHF.

J is TRBJ1-2 and V is TRBV23-1, with D unresolved. TRBV23-1 qualifies as an ORF whose function is uncertain. The CDR3 spans 19 residues. Trimming cost V 0 bases and J 4 bases, with 24 bases left between them. CDR3 loop: CASSQSGPPRVPELYGYTF. The CDR3 DNA sequence: TGCGCCAGCAGTCAATCCGGCCCGCCGCGCGTGCCAGAACTCTATGGCTACACCTTC.

On this clone: Distinct nucleotide sequences in the sample also encode this CDR3. The rearrangement uses TRBV9 and TRBJ1-3; D gene unclear. Germline CDR1 is SGDLS and CDR2 is YYNGEE. CDR3 length: 13 residues. V shed 0 bases and J shed 4 bases, with 5 bases lying between them. The CDR3 region has the DNA TGTGCCAGCAGCGTAGATGGAGGAAACACCATATATTTT. Translation gives CASSVDGGNTIYF. Combining the CDR3 with reference TRBV9 and TRBJ1-3 gives the whole variable domain DSGVTQTPKHLITATGQRVTLRCSPRSGDLSVYWYQQSLDQGLQFLIQYYNGEERAKGNILERFSAQQFPDLHSELNLSSLELGDSALYFCASSVDGGNTIYFGEGSWLTVV.

This chain joins TRBV27 and TRBJ2-6; the D gene is possibly TRBD1 (5 bases). This CDR3 is built from 12 residues. Trimming left V 5 bases short and J 12 bases short, with 11 bases between. Germline V gene lookup returns CDR1 MNHEY and CDR2 SMNVEV (reference sequence). The CDR3 sequence: CASSGASGVLTF. CDR3 in DNA: TGTGCCAGCAGTGGGGCCTCAGGCGTCCTGACTTTC.